A selection of T cell receptor beta chains follows, all from one sample in a study of technical replicates of blood from several donors. Profiled with immunoSEQ multiplex PCR; TCRdb holds only in-frame clones, not every one. The data hold about 71,000 clones, with roughly 88% observed a single time. Sample: PBMCs. Receptor source: a human donor in good health. Some clones in this sample may be carry-over from other donors' samples. Both conserved end residues are trimmed from each CDR3. The order of the fields is D gene, CDR3 length, V gene, CDR3 protein. D genes are given only for firm matches.

D: TRBD2
length: 13
V: TRBV18
CDR3: ASSPTSGAHNEQF

D: TRBD2
length: 14
V: TRBV13
CDR3: ASSLLTSGVKETQY

D: .
length: 10
V: TRBV29-1
CDR3: SVPVGAGELF

D: TRBD2
length: 12
V: TRBV7-9
CDR3: ASSLATGGPEQF

D: .
length: 13
V: TRBV5-1
CDR3: ASSLAGGGNSPLH

D: .
length: 16
V: TRBV4-2
CDR3: ASSQDLSGPHSGNTIY

D: TRBD2
length: 11
V: TRBV29-1
CDR3: SVALAGAGELF

D: TRBD1
length: 12
V: TRBV6-5
CDR3: ASKVGTGVYEQY

D: .
length: 14
V: TRBV7-9
CDR3: ASSPPGRDTTYEQY

D: .
length: 12
V: TRBV7-3
CDR3: ASSLGPSTDTQY

D: TRBD1
length: 13
V: TRBV7-9
CDR3: ASSRGTGGTDTQY

D: TRBD1
length: 14
V: TRBV5-8
CDR3: ASSLRDRVANYGYT

D: .
length: 15
V: TRBV4-1
CDR3: ASSRVWRDSGSHEQF

D: .
length: 10
V: TRBV5-5
CDR3: ASSQNTDTQY

D: TRBD2
length: 12
V: TRBV6-5
CDR3: ASSYSGRGNEQF

D: TRBD1
length: 12
V: TRBV19
CDR3: ASSASHRGTEAF

D: TRBD1
length: 11
V: TRBV6-6
CDR3: ASSFTGGVNQY

D: TRBD1
length: 11
V: TRBV7-9
CDR3: ASSLEDRGGYT

D: .
length: 13
V: TRBV5-1
CDR3: ASSLAPDTHEKLF

D: .
length: 14
V: TRBV4-1
CDR3: ASSQWPGLSTDTQY

D: TRBD2
length: 14
V: TRBV9
CDR3: ASSENSLAAQETQY

D: TRBD1
length: 12
V: TRBV10-3
CDR3: AISGGTGVDGYT

D: .
length: 12
V: TRBV30
CDR3: AWTPTDLNTEAF

D: TRBD2
length: 12
V: TRBV10-3
CDR3: AISLGAGAYEQY

D: TRBD1
length: 11
V: TRBV5-1
CDR3: ASNTAGGQGYT

D: .
length: 12
V: TRBV30
CDR3: ASQLLPQNTEAF

D: .
length: 11
V: TRBV29-1
CDR3: SATESGANVLT

D: TRBD2
length: 15
V: TRBV5-1
CDR3: ASSFNSGRAGSYEQY

D: .
length: 11
V: TRBV2
CDR3: ASRGGPNYGYT

D: .
length: 8
V: TRBV20-1
CDR3: SASVETQY

D: .
length: 14
V: TRBV4-1
CDR3: ASSPVARSSNNEQF

D: TRBD1
length: 14
V: TRBV7-9
CDR3: ASSPPSRGLNSPLH

D: TRBD1
length: 12
V: TRBV11-2
CDR3: ASSSRQGGTEAF

D: .
length: 17
V: TRBV4-3
CDR3: ASSQEIGVRGGSGNTIY

D: .
length: 14
V: TRBV2
CDR3: ASSELSGLSGNTIY

D: .
length: 11
V: TRBV5-1
CDR3: ASSLGGNGELF

D: .
length: 11
V: TRBV5-1
CDR3: ASAPASNEKLF

D: .
length: 11
V: TRBV6-5
CDR3: ASALRGTYEQY

D: TRBD1
length: 17
V: TRBV12-5
CDR3: ASGLGSRTGSSYNSPLH

D: .
length: 12
V: TRBV7-2
CDR3: ASSLNYDNYGYT

D: .
length: 12
V: TRBV7-3
CDR3: ASSLTGVGDEQF

D: TRBD2
length: 16
V: TRBV10-1
CDR3: ASSPSALAGVIYNEQF

D: TRBD2
length: 14
V: TRBV7-6
CDR3: ASSLGAGGWTDTQY

D: .
length: 11
V: TRBV9
CDR3: ASSVGGQGVQY

D: .
length: 12
V: TRBV7-2
CDR3: ASSTRSGGQPQH

D: .
length: 11
V: TRBV5-8
CDR3: ASRGRSYNEQF

D: TRBD2
length: 16
V: TRBV11-3
CDR3: ASSLVGSGKNLYNEQF

D: .
length: 11
V: TRBV14
CDR3: ASSRQVGDTQY

D: TRBD1
length: 12
V: TRBV19
CDR3: ASSLQGAGNTIY

D: .
length: 14
V: TRBV7-9
CDR3: ASSLSNRLSNQPQH

D: TRBD1
length: 14
V: TRBV5-1
CDR3: ASSPVPGTGSLEQY

D: .
length: 11
V: TRBV28
CDR3: ASSSPGTDTQY